This TCR beta chain is drawn from a study of monozygotic twins with inflammatory bowel disease. It was 3,000 to 4,000 ng of total RNA that each TCR library used. Each sample's cDNA came from eight separate reactions. From its re-call of the 5' RACE reads, TCRdb lists each CDR3 protein once, without DNA. This sample's clone table lists 190,000 or so distinct CDR3 sequences. Note on this clonotype: Its antigen is as yet unknown.

Germline loops: CDR1 KGHDR, CDR2 SFDVKD. CDR3 length equals 17 residues. Study-wide findings and caveats: Researchers were unable to tell different T cell subtypes apart.

The V call is TRBV24-1, the J call TRBJ2-3; absent DNA, TCRdb's TRBD1 call cannot be checked. The material sequenced was blood. The TCR originated in a human donor with ulcerative colitis or Crohn's disease, or a healthy co-twin of an affected twin (not recorded which). Here the CDR3 reads CATSDLGTGERTDTQYF.